A selection of T cell receptor beta chains follows, all from one sample in a study of neoadjuvant nivolumab and ipilimumab in lung cancer. TCRdb's copy holds only in-frame clones and misses some; the assay was immunoSEQ multiplex PCR. This sample carries approximately 7,000 clones, 80% to 85% of them seen once, and the ten largest clones take 4.5% to 5%. This material consisted of tumor tissue, taken after neoadjuvant nivolumab, alone or with ipilimumab, at or shortly before surgery. The receptors shown here come from an adult with non-small cell lung cancer. Both conserved end residues are part of each CDR3. D genes are given only for firm matches. Size tells how often a clone was seen (once, few, many) or the class of an expanded clone, and some rows leave it out.

size: NA; D: NA; J: TRBJ1-5; V: TRBV6-1; CDR3: CASSERIRGNQPQHF
size: NA; D: NA; J: TRBJ2-6; V: TRBV9; CDR3: CASSVGSSGANVLTF
size: NA; D: TRBD2; J: TRBJ2-2; V: TRBV7-6; CDR3: CASSLVTLALGELFF
size: NA; D: NA; J: TRBJ2-1; V: TRBV5-4; CDR3: CASSLQGIAYNEQFF
size: NA; D: TRBD1; J: TRBJ1-2; V: TRBV6-5; CDR3: CASSYVLPGGYGYTF
size: NA; D: TRBD1; J: TRBJ2-1; V: TRBV5-4; CDR3: CASSSLDRVNEQFF
size: once; D: NA; J: TRBJ1-6; V: TRBV18; CDR3: CASSPRGRQNSPLHF
size: few; D: TRBD1; J: TRBJ1-6; V: TRBV5-1; CDR3: CASSLEAQGNSPLHF
size: NA; D: NA; J: TRBJ2-7; V: TRBV6-5; CDR3: CASSYREYEQYF
size: NA; D: NA; J: TRBJ1-1; V: TRBV18; CDR3: CASSPPAGTEAFF
size: NA; D: NA; J: TRBJ2-7; V: TRBV5-1; CDR3: CASSLARQGPSYEQYF
size: NA; D: TRBD1; J: TRBJ2-7; V: TRBV10-3; CDR3: CAIRGQGADEQYF
size: NA; D: NA; J: TRBJ1-1; V: TRBV5-6; CDR3: CASSLEPTEAFF
size: NA; D: NA; J: TRBJ1-4; V: TRBV28; CDR3: CASRGTRERNEKLFF
size: NA; D: NA; J: TRBJ1-6; V: TRBV9; CDR3: CASSVGGWARGYNSPLHF
size: NA; D: NA; J: TRBJ1-4; V: TRBV4-3; CDR3: CASSQDPLGKLFF
size: NA; D: NA; J: TRBJ2-7; V: TRBV2; CDR3: CASSGQGGGEQYF
size: NA; D: NA; J: TRBJ1-6; V: TRBV5-4; CDR3: CASSLGGRSSNSPLHF
size: NA; D: NA; J: TRBJ1-2; V: TRBV14; CDR3: CASSQELQGYGYTF
size: NA; D: TRBD1; J: TRBJ2-7; V: TRBV6-5; CDR3: CASSFDRGTYEQYF
size: NA; D: TRBD1; J: TRBJ2-5; V: TRBV10-3; CDR3: CAIRTGEETQYF
size: NA; D: NA; J: TRBJ1-1; V: TRBV5-4; CDR3: CASSLGINTEAFF
size: NA; D: TRBD1; J: TRBJ1-6; V: TRBV19; CDR3: CASSHTGGKTPLHF
size: NA; D: TRBD2; J: TRBJ2-7; V: TRBV29-1; CDR3: CSVRGGSYEQYF
size: NA; D: NA; J: TRBJ2-7; V: TRBV10-2; CDR3: CASGDSSYEQYF
size: NA; D: NA; J: TRBJ2-7; V: TRBV9; CDR3: CASSVEEGSKQYF
size: NA; D: NA; J: TRBJ1-3; V: TRBV7-2; CDR3: CASSLGGSGNTIYF
size: NA; D: NA; J: TRBJ2-7; V: TRBV6-1; CDR3: CASSHLSAYEQYF
size: NA; D: TRBD1; J: TRBJ2-5; V: TRBV2; CDR3: CASSRGRQETQYF
size: NA; D: TRBD2; J: TRBJ2-2; V: TRBV6-5; CDR3: CASLGLAVYTGELFF
size: NA; D: NA; J: TRBJ1-5; V: TRBV15; CDR3: CATSRGGEMGAGDNRGPQHF
size: NA; D: NA; J: TRBJ2-5; V: TRBV14; CDR3: CASSQDLGGWETQYF
size: once; D: TRBD2; J: TRBJ2-2; V: TRBV18; CDR3: CASSRLAGDTGELFF
size: NA; D: NA; J: TRBJ2-3; V: TRBV19; CDR3: CASSIGDATDTQYF
size: once; D: NA; J: TRBJ2-3; V: TRBV6-1; CDR3: CASSEATQGADTQYF
size: once; D: NA; J: TRBJ1-1; V: TRBV6-6; CDR3: CASSYGGKNTEAFF
size: NA; D: NA; J: TRBJ2-3; V: TRBV10-3; CDR3: CAISALPGTATDTQYF
size: few; D: NA; J: TRBJ1-1; V: TRBV7-9; CDR3: CASSYQAGGAEAFF
size: NA; D: NA; J: TRBJ1-6; V: TRBV2; CDR3: CASTLGSNNSPLHF
size: once; D: NA; J: TRBJ1-2; V: TRBV13; CDR3: CASSNQNMKHYGYTF
size: NA; D: NA; J: TRBJ1-5; V: TRBV27; CDR3: CASSLDRNQPQHF
size: NA; D: TRBD1; J: TRBJ2-7; V: TRBV6-6; CDR3: CASSQGWGQRYEQYF
size: NA; D: NA; J: TRBJ2-7; V: TRBV7-8; CDR3: CASSYRRGSYEQYF
size: NA; D: TRBD1; J: TRBJ1-2; V: TRBV18; CDR3: CASSPTDRDGYTF
size: once; D: NA; J: TRBJ2-5; V: TRBV2; CDR3: CASSEQPPTGGKGLALQETQYF
size: NA; D: NA; J: TRBJ2-7; V: TRBV6-5; CDR3: CASSYQWDYEQYF
size: NA; D: TRBD1; J: TRBJ1-2; V: TRBV28; CDR3: CASRMTGGGNYGYTF
size: NA; D: TRBD1; J: TRBJ1-6; V: TRBV5-1; CDR3: CASSPRDRNNSPLHF
size: NA; D: NA; J: TRBJ1-1; V: TRBV5-4; CDR3: CASSWSTENTEAFF
size: NA; D: NA; J: TRBJ2-3; V: TRBV7-3; CDR3: CASSEGVLTDTQYF
size: NA; D: TRBD1; J: TRBJ2-4; V: TRBV6-4; CDR3: CASSDTGGKNIQYF
size: NA; D: TRBD1; J: TRBJ1-2; V: TRBV2; CDR3: CASSDPAQGASYGYTF
size: NA; D: NA; J: TRBJ2-7; V: TRBV19; CDR3: CASSIDQGYEQYF
size: NA; D: TRBD1; J: TRBJ1-2; V: TRBV27; CDR3: CASSLLTGGNGYTF
size: NA; D: NA; J: TRBJ2-3; V: TRBV7-2; CDR3: CASSASPGRADTQYF